This T cell receptor (beta chain) came from a study of identical twins. A universal primer site came from template switching; cDNA carried unique molecular identifiers. MiXCR, applied by TCRdb to the 5' RACE reads, yields one record per CDR3 protein. Of about 690,000 distinct CDR3 sequences in the sample, around 6% were seen once. Germline V gene lookup returns CDR1 MNHEY and CDR2 SVGEGT. V shed 4 bases and J 7 bases; nucleotides not matched to a gene: 4. The CDR3 runs 13 residues. Ten or more counts support this clonotype. Its specificity is unknown. Study-wide results and limits: Models predicted less out-of-frame TCR alpha sharing in monozygotic twins than was found. For cord blood, abundant beta clonotypes had fewer insertions, unlike memory repertoires, which showed none.

The clonotype was recovered from a man aged 18 to 30 in good health. The specimen was naive T cells sorted from blood. The V call is TRBV6-2 or TRBV6-3, the J call TRBJ2-1, with 7 bases lining up with TRBD2. The CDR3 DNA follows: TGTGCCAGCAGTTTTACTAGCGTGAATGAGCAGTTCTTC. It encodes CASSFTSVNEQFF.